In this sample, the clone carrying this TCR beta chain turned up many times. Its antigen is still unknown. This entry belongs to a study of regulatory T cells in long-lasting Graves disease. Study-level background: Persistent cases were those of Graves' disease that involved over 5 years of antithyroid drugs with positive TSH receptor antibodies. Study results and limitations: Among the persistent patients, 2,741 public clonotypes were shared, more than the approximately 970 shared among new patients.

The time point denotes: persistent/refractory GD, antithyroid drugs over 5 years with positive TRAb. PBMCs were the source of the RNA used for TCR sequencing. Investigators prepared the TCR beta libraries by applying iRepertoire HTBI primers and Arm-PCR of CDR3 regions. As handled by the study authors: The study identified roughly 59 TRBV and about 13 TRBJ segments across samples. TCRdb called the multiplex PCR reads again in MiXCR, with one record for every CDR3 protein. The authors' filters were not applied to this entry. The sample holds around 450,000 distinct CDR3 sequences, 20% to 25% seen once. The sequence came from a female donor with Graves disease. Sequencing used peripheral blood mononuclear cells (PBMCs), obtained when the disease was refractory, from a patient treated with antithyroid drugs.

CDR3 sequence: CASTTKFTGQYEQYF. Written as DNA, the CDR3 is TGTGCCAGCACCACAAAGTTCACGGGACAGTACGAGCAGTACTTC. The chain uses TRBV28 and TRBJ2-7; 7 positions agree with TRBD1. This CDR3 is 15 amino acids long. Per germline, CDR1 MDHEN and CDR2 SYDVKM. V lost 7 bases, J lost 4 bases, and 13 bases stayed unmatched.